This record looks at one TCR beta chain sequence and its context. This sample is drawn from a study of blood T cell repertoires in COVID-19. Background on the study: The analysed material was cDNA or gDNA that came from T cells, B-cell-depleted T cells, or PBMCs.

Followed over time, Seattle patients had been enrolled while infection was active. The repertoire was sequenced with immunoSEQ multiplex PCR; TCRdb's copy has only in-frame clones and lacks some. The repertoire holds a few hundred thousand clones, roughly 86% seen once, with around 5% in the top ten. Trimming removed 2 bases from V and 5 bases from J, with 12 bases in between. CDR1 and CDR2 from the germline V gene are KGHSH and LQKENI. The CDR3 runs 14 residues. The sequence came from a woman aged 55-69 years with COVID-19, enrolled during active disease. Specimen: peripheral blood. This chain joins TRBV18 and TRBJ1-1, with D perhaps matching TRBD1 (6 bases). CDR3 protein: CASSPVRGGTEAFF. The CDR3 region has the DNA TGTGCCAGCTCACCAGTCAGGGGTGGTACTGAAGCTTTCTTT.